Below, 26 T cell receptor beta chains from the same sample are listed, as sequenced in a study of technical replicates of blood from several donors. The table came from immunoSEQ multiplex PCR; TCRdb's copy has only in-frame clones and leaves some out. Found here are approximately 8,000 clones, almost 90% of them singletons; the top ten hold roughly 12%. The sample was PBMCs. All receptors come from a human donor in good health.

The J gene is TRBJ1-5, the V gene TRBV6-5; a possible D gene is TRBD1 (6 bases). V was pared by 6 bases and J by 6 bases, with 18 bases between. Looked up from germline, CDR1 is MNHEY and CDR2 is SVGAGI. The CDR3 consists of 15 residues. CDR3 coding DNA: TGTGCCAGCAGGGTGAACAGGGTTTCGAGTCAGCCCCAGCATTTT. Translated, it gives CASRVNRVSSQPQHF.

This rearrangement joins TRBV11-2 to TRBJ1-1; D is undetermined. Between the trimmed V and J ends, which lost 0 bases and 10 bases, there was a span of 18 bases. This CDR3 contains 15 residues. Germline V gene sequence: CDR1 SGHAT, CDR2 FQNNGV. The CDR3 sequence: CASSLESTPLARAFF. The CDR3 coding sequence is TGTGCCAGCAGCTTAGAGAGTACCCCCTTAGCCAGAGCTTTCTTT.

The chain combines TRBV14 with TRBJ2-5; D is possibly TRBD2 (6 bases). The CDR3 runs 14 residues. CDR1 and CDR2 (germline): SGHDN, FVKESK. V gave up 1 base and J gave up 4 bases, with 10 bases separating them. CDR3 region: CASSQGGRGETQYF. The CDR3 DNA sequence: TGTGCCAGCAGCCAAGGAGGGCGGGGAGAGACCCAGTACTTC.

The CDR3 loop reads CASSDGGGATDTQYF. The CDR3 nucleotides are TGTGCCAGCAGTGACGGGGGGGGAGCCACAGATACGCAGTATTTT. The chain recombines TRBV6-4 with TRBJ2-3, with 7 bases identical to TRBD2. Germline loops: CDR1 MRHNA, CDR2 SNTAGT. After removal of 2 bases from V and 2 bases from J, the junction contained 4 bases not matched to a gene. CDR3 length: 15 residues.

The chain's CDR3 is CASSHGTGGEYEQYF. The DNA for the CDR3 is TGTGCCAGCAGCCATGGGACAGGGGGCGAATACGAGCAGTACTTC. The chain carries TRBV5-4 and TRBJ2-7; 12 bases match TRBD1. V shed 4 bases, J shed 4 bases, and the junction held 6 bases outside the gene matches. The CDR3 consists of 15 residues. From germline, CDR1 is SGHNT and CDR2 YYREEE (reference sequence).

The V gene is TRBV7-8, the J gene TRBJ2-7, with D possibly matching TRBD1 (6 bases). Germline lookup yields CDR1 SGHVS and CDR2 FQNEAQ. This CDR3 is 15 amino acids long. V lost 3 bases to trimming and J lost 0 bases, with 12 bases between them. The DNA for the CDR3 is TGTGCCAGCAGCTTGGGACAACGAACCTCCTACGAGCAGTACTTC. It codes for CASSLGQRTSYEQYF.

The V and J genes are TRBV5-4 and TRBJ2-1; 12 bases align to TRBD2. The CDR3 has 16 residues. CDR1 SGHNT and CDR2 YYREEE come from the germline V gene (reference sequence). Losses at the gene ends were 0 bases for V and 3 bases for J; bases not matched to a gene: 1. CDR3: CASSLGGLAGYNEQFF. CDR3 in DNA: TGTGCCAGCAGCTTGGGGGGACTAGCGGGCTACAATGAGCAGTTCTTC.

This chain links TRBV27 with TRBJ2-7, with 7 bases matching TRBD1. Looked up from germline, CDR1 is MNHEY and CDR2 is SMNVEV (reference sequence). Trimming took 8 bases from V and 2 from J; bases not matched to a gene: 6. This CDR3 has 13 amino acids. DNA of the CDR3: TGTGCCAGCCAGGCCCAGGGGGCCTACGAGCAGTACTTC. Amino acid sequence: CASQAQGAYEQYF.

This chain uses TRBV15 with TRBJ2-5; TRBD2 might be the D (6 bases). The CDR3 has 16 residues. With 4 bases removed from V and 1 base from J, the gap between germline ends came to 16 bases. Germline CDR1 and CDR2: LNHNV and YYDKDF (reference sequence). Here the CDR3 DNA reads TGTGCCACCAGCAAAAGCCAGGGACTCCTCCAAGAGACCCAGTACTTC. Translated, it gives CATSKSQGLLQETQYF.

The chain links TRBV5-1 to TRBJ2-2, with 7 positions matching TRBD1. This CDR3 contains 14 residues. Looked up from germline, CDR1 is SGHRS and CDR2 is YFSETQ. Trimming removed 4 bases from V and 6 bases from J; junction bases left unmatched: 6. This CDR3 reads CASSDRQGAGELFF. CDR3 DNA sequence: TGCGCCAGCAGCGACAGACAGGGTGCCGGGGAGCTGTTTTTT.

In DNA, the CDR3 is TGCGCCAGCAGCCCCTCGACCGACGCGGGCTATGGCTACACCTTC. Its protein product is CASSPSTDAGYGYTF. The chain joins TRBV5-1 to TRBJ1-2; D is unclear. The CDR3 loop spans 15 amino acids. Looked up from germline, CDR1 is SGHRS and CDR2 is YFSETQ. V was cut by 4 bases and J by 4 bases, with 17 bases left in between.

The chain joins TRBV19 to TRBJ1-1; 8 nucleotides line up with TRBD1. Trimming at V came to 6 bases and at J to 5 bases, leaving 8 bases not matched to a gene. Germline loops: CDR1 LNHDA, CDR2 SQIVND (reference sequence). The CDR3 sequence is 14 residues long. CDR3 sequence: CASRDRVGRTEAFF. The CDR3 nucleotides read TGTGCCAGTAGGGACAGGGTTGGCAGGACTGAAGCTTTCTTT.

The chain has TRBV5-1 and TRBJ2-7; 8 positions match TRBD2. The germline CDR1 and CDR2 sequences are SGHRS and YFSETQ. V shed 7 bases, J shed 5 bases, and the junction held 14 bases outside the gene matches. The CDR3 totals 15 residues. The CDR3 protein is CASREPGLESNEQYF. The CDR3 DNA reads TGCGCCAGCCGCGAGCCGGGACTAGAGTCCAACGAGCAGTACTTC.

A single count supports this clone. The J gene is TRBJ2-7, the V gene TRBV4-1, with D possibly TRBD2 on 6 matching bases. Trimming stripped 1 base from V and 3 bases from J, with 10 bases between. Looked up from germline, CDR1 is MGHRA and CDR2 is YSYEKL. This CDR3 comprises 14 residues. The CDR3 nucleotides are TGCGCCAGCAGCCAAGGGGGGACTCTCTACGAGCAGTACTTC. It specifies CASSQGGTLYEQYF.

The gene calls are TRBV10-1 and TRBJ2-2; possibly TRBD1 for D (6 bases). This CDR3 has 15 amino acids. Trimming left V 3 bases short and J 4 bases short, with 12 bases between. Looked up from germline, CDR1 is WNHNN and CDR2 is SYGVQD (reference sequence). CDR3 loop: CASSDWTDTTGELFF. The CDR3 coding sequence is TGCGCCAGCAGTGATTGGACAGACACCACCGGGGAGCTGTTTTTT.

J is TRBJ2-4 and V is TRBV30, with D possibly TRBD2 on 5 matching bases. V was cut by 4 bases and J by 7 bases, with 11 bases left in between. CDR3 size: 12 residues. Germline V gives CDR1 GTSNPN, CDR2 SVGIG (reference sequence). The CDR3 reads CAWTGLRNIQYF. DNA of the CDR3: TGTGCCTGGACGGGGTTGAGGAACATTCAGTACTTC.

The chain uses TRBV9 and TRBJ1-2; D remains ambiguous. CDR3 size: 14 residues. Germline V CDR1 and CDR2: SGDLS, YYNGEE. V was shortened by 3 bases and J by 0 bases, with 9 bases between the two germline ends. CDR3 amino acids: CASSATTANYGYTF. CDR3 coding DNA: TGTGCCAGCAGCGCGACCACAGCTAACTATGGCTACACCTTC.

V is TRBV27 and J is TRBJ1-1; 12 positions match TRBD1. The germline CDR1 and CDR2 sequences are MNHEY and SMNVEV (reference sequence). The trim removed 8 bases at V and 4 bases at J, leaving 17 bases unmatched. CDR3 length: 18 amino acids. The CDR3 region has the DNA TGTGCCAGCGCGATTGGGACCGGGACAGGGGGCGTCGGCACTGAAGCTTTCTTT. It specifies CASAIGTGTGGVGTEAFF.

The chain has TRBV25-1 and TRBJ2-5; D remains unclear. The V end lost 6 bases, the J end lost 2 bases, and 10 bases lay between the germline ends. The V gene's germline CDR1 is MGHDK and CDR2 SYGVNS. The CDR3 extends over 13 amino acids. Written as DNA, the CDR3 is TGTGCCAGCAGCAGGCCGGAACAAGAGACCCAGTACTTC. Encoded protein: CASSRPEQETQYF.

CDR3 DNA: TGTGCCAGCAGTAGGGGACTCGCTGAGCAGTTCTTC. This gives the protein CASSRGLAEQFF. This chain uses TRBV7-9 with TRBJ2-1; perhaps TRBD2 as D (6 bases). The CDR3 length is 12 residues. Germline V CDR1 and CDR2: SEHNR, FQNEAQ (reference sequence). The V gene lost 6 bases and the J gene lost 9 bases, with 12 bases spanning the gap.

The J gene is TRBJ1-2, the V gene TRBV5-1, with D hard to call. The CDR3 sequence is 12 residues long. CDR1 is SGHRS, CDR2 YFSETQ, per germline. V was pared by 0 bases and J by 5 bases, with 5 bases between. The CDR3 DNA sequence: TGCGCCAGCAGCTTGGAAGCTTATGGCTACACCTTC. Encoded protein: CASSLEAYGYTF. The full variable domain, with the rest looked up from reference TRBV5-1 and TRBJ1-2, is KAGVTQTPRYLIKTRGQQVTLSCSPISGHRSVSWYQQTPGQGLQFLFEYFSETQRNKGNFPGRFSGRQFSNSRSEMNVSTLELGDSALYLCASSLEAYGYTFGSGTRLTVV.

DNA of the CDR3: TGTGCCAGCAGCCAAGTGGTGGGAGGGCGGGATGAGCAGTTCTTC. This gives the protein CASSQVVGGRDEQFF. The genes are TRBV4-2 and TRBJ2-1, with 7 bases matching TRBD2. The CDR3 consists of 15 residues. Germline lookup yields CDR1 LGHNA and CDR2 YNFKEQ. The junction had 8 bases not matched to a gene; V was cut back by 1 base and J by 8 bases.

The DNA for the CDR3 is TGTGCCAGCAGTGAATATTTCTTGGGAGAGAGGGTGGGGGAAAAACTGTTTTTT. Its translation is CASSEYFLGERVGEKLFF. The V call is TRBV25-1, the J call TRBJ1-4; D unresolved. The CDR3 is made up of 18 amino acids. The germline gives CDR1 MGHDK, CDR2 SYGVNS. Trimming removed 0 bases at V and 8 bases at J, with 22 bases between.

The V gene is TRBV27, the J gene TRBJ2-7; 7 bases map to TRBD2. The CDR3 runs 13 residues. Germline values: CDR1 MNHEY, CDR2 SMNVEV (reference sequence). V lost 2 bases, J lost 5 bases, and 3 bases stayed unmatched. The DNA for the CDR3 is TGTGCCAGCAGTTTAGCGGGAGTTAACGAGCAGTACTTC. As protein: CASSLAGVNEQYF.

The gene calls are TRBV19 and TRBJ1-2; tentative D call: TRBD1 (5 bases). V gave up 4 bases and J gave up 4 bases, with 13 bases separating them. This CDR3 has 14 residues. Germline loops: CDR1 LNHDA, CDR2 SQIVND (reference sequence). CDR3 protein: CASSTPGGGYGYTF. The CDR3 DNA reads TGTGCCAGTAGTACCCCGGGGGGGGGCTATGGCTACACCTTC.

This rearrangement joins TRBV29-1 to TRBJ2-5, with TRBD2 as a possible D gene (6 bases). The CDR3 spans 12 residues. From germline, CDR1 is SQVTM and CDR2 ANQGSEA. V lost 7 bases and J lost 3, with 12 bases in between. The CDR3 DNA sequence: TGCAGCGGATCTAGCGCCGAAGAGACCCAGTACTTC. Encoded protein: CSGSSAEETQYF.